Shown below are 29 T cell receptor beta chains from a single sample sequenced in a study of T cell changes during pregnancy in multiple sclerosis. TCRdb's copy holds only in-frame clones and misses some; the assay was immunoSEQ multiplex PCR. This sample has around 100,000 clones, with roughly 92% found just once. Sequenced here: peripheral blood, sampled after pregnancy. These receptors were collected from a female donor with multiple sclerosis, enrolled in a pregnancy study.

This chain joins TRBV6-1 and TRBJ2-1; 8 bases fit TRBD2. Looked up from germline, CDR1 is MNHNS and CDR2 is SASEGT. This CDR3 comprises 13 residues. The ends lost 1 base at V and 14 bases at J; junction bases unmatched: 7. The CDR3 DNA reads as TGTGCCAGCAGTGAAGGAGGCGGGACTAGGAAGTTCTTC. It is translated as CASSEGGGTRKFF.

The chain links TRBV18 to TRBJ2-1, with 7 positions matching TRBD1. The germline gives CDR1 KGHSH, CDR2 LQKENI. The V and J ends lost 2 bases and 2 bases, in that order; junction bases with no gene match: 6. CDR3 length equals 16 residues. The CDR3 region is CASSPKGQQTYNEQFF. Written as DNA, the CDR3 is TGTGCCAGCTCACCAAAGGGACAGCAGACCTACAATGAGCAGTTCTTC. Variable domain in full (rest from reference TRBV18 and TRBJ2-1): NAGVMQNPRHLVRRRGQEARLRCSPMKGHSHVYWYRQLPEEGLKFMVYLQKENIIDESGMPKERFSAEFPKEGPSILRIQQVVRGDSAAYFCASSPKGQQTYNEQFFGPGTRLTVL.

The chain links TRBV7-2 to TRBJ1-1, with 8 bases identical to TRBD1. In germline, CDR1 is SGHTA, CDR2 FQGNSA. V lost 5 bases to trimming and J lost 2 bases; unmatched junction nucleotides: 7. This CDR3 is 15 amino acids long. The CDR3 loop is CASSLDDRGNTEAFF. The DNA for the CDR3 is TGTGCCAGCAGCCTGGATGACAGGGGCAACACTGAAGCTTTCTTT.

The V and J genes are TRBV7-2 and TRBJ1-2; D gene uncertain. The germline V gene encodes CDR1 SGHTA and CDR2 FQGNSA. The CDR3 is 15 amino acids. Trimming pared 4 bases from V and 2 bases from J, leaving 14 bases between. CDR3 coding DNA: TGTGCCAGCAGCTCGGCCTTCGGGTTAAACTATGGCTACACCTTC. Its translation is CASSSAFGLNYGYTF.

This chain links TRBV6-6 with TRBJ2-3, with D hard to call. In germline, CDR1 is MNHNY, CDR2 SVGAGI (reference sequence). This CDR3 spans 12 amino acids. V was cut by 2 bases and J by 4 bases, with 4 bases left in between. CDR3 nucleotides: TGTGCCAGCAGTTACAGCCCAGATACGCAGTATTTT. Residues: CASSYSPDTQYF.

The chain links TRBV10-3 to TRBJ2-7; 7 nucleotides line up with TRBD2. Germline CDR1 and CDR2: ENHRY and SYGVKD. V lost 6 bases, J lost 0 bases, and 8 bases stayed unmatched. The CDR3 runs 15 residues. Here the CDR3 DNA reads TGTGCCATCAGGCCTTCTGGCGGGAGCTCCTACGAGCAGTACTTC. Residues: CAIRPSGGSSYEQYF.

The rearrangement joins TRBV27 to TRBJ2-3; D is unclear. V was trimmed by 2 bases and J by 2 bases, leaving 11 bases between them. The CDR3 length is 15 residues. Germline V CDR1 and CDR2: MNHEY, SMNVEV (reference sequence). CDR3 residues: CASSLLAPPTDTQYF. The CDR3 DNA sequence: TGTGCCAGCAGTTTACTGGCCCCCCCCACAGATACGCAGTATTTT.

The rearrangement uses TRBV9 and TRBJ2-5; maybe TRBD1 (6 bases). The J call may be incorrect, as the DNA end agrees better with TRBJ2-7. Germline CDR1 is SGDLS and CDR2 is YYNGEE. The CDR3 is 14 residues long. CDR3 protein: CASSVAGDPYEQYF. The CDR3, as DNA: TGTGCCAGCAGCGTAGCAGGGGACCCCTACGAGCAGTACTTC.

This chain links TRBV29-1 with TRBJ2-1; TRBD2 agrees at 10 bases. The CDR3 extends over 15 amino acids. Germline values: CDR1 SQVTM, CDR2 ANQGSEA. V shed 2 bases and J 3 bases; nucleotides not matched to a gene: 4. Written as DNA, the CDR3 is TGCAGCGTTGAATTCCTAGCGGGAGTCTACAATGAGCAGTTCTTC. Encoded protein: CSVEFLAGVYNEQFF.

The chain combines TRBV27 with TRBJ2-5, with D perhaps matching TRBD2 (6 bases). V was trimmed by 6 bases and J by 4 bases, leaving 12 bases between them. This CDR3 contains 13 residues. Per the germline V gene, CDR1 is MNHEY and CDR2 is SMNVEV (reference sequence). The CDR3 DNA sequence: TGTGCCAGCAGGAACCAGGGAGGAGAGACCCAGTACTTC. Protein: CASRNQGGETQYF.

The chain has TRBV11-1 and TRBJ2-7; possible D gene TRBD2, 5 bases. V lost 5 bases and J 0 bases, leaving 11 bases between the germline ends. Germline CDR1 and CDR2: SGHAT and FQDESV (reference sequence). The CDR3 has 14 residues. CDR3 coding DNA: TGTGCCAGCAGCCCGGACTCACACTCCTACGAGCAGTACTTC. Amino acids: CASSPDSHSYEQYF.

The genes are TRBV11-3 and TRBJ1-1, with D uncertain. Germline CDR1 is SGHNT and CDR2 is YENEEA. The CDR3 spans 13 residues. The ends were cut back, 1 base at V and 0 bases at J, with 3 bases in the middle. In DNA, the CDR3 is TGTGCCAGCAGCTTAGGCGTGAACACTGAAGCTTTCTTT. As protein: CASSLGVNTEAFF.

The CDR3 spells CASSETVAGGLETQYF. In DNA form, the CDR3 reads TGTGCCAGCAGTGAAACGGTAGCGGGGGGGCTAGAGACCCAGTACTTC. The V call is TRBV6-1, the J call TRBJ2-5; 11 bases fit TRBD2. Germline CDR1 MNHNS, CDR2 SASEGT. The CDR3 has 16 amino acids. V lost 2 bases and J lost 4; bases outside the gene matches: 6.

The V gene is TRBV13, the J gene TRBJ2-1; weak D call: TRBD2 (7 bases). Trimming left V 5 bases short and J 6 bases short, with 17 bases between. The germline gives CDR1 PRHDT, CDR2 FYEKMQ (reference sequence). This CDR3 has 15 amino acids. In DNA form, the CDR3 reads TGTGCCAGCAGCACAACGGGGGGCCGATTCAATGAGCAGTTCTTC. Its protein product is CASSTTGGRFNEQFF. The full variable domain, with the rest looked up from reference TRBV13 and TRBJ2-1, is AAGVIQSPRHLIKEKRETATLKCYPIPRHDTVYWYQQGPGQDPQFLISFYEKMQSDKGSIPDRFSAQQFSDYHSELNMSSLELGDSALYFCASSTTGGRFNEQFFGPGTRLTVL.

The chain uses TRBV7-6 and TRBJ1-1; D not resolved. Germline assignment: CDR1 SGHVS and CDR2 FNYEAQ. Trimming removed 3 bases from V and 3 bases from J, with 8 bases in between. The CDR3 length is 13 residues. DNA for the CDR3: TGTGCCAGCAGCTTTAGGGAGGACACTGAAGCTTTCTTT. As protein: CASSFREDTEAFF.

Here the CDR3 reads CASSLLAGTYNEQFF. CDR3 coding DNA: TGTGCCAGCAGCCTACTAGCGGGGACCTACAATGAGCAGTTCTTC. V is TRBV7-9 and J is TRBJ2-1, with 10 bases aligning to TRBD2. The V segment lost 5 bases and the J segment 2 bases; nucleotides outside the gene matches: 3. The germline V gene encodes CDR1 SEHNR and CDR2 FQNEAQ (reference sequence). The CDR3 sequence is 15 residues long. The whole variable domain, filled in from reference TRBV7-9 and TRBJ2-1, reads DTGVSQNPRHKITKRGQNVTFRCDPISEHNRLYWYRQTLGQGPEFLTYFQNEAQLEKSRLLSDRFSAERPKGSFSTLEIQRTEQGDSAMYLCASSLLAGTYNEQFFGPGTRLTVL.

V and J are TRBV28 and TRBJ2-1, with 16 nucleotides matching TRBD2. The germline CDR1 and CDR2 sequences are MDHEN and SYDVKM. The CDR3 extends over 19 amino acids. Unmatched junction bases numbered 15, after V lost 2 bases and J lost 11 bases. The CDR3 here is CASSLRVGGPGLAGGKQFF. In DNA form, the CDR3 reads TGTGCCAGCAGTTTACGGGTTGGGGGCCCGGGACTAGCGGGAGGGAAGCAGTTCTTC.

The chain has TRBV27 and TRBJ1-2, with D possibly TRBD1 on 5 matching bases. Germline values: CDR1 MNHEY, CDR2 SMNVEV (reference sequence). V lost 7 bases and J lost 6, with 15 bases in between. CDR3 length: 13 amino acids. The CDR3 spells CASTGGTLDGYTF. In nucleotides, the CDR3 is TGTGCCAGCACCGGAGGGACCCTAGATGGCTACACCTTC.

The chain has TRBV7-9 and TRBJ1-2; D is undetermined. Trimming cost V 5 bases and J 8 bases, with 12 bases left between them. This CDR3 has 12 residues. Germline values: CDR1 SEHNR, CDR2 FQNEAQ (reference sequence). The CDR3 loop reads CASSISSGGYTF. The CDR3 coding sequence is TGTGCCAGCAGCATCAGTTCGGGGGGCTACACCTTC.

The V call is TRBV5-7, the J call TRBJ2-5, with D tentatively TRBD1 (7 bases). TRBV5-7 is classed as an ORF, of uncertain function. V gave up 4 bases and J gave up 5 bases, with 21 bases separating them. The CDR3 is made up of 16 amino acids. Written as DNA, the CDR3 is TGTGCCAGCAGCCCTGGCGCCCCGACAGGGAGGGAGACCCAGTACTTC. It is translated as CASSPGAPTGRETQYF.

The chain employs TRBV27 and TRBJ2-1; 8 bases fit TRBD2. The germline V gene has CDR1 MNHEY and CDR2 SMNVEV (reference sequence). The CDR3 extends over 14 amino acids. Trimming cost V 8 bases and J 4 bases; bases outside gene matches: 7. CDR3 in amino acids: CASRGGISYNEQFF. DNA for the CDR3: TGTGCCAGCCGGGGGGGGATCTCTTACAATGAGCAGTTCTTC.

The chain joins TRBV18 to TRBJ1-1; TRBD1 might be the D (6 bases). Trimming cost V 0 bases and J 11 bases, with 13 bases left between them. The germline V gene encodes CDR1 KGHSH and CDR2 LQKENI. The CDR3 has 13 amino acids. DNA for the CDR3: TGTGCCAGCTCACCACCACAGGGTGGTGCGGCTTTCTTT. Translation: CASSPPQGGAAFF.

This chain links TRBV27 with TRBJ2-3, with TRBD1 identical over 10 bases. This CDR3 has 15 residues. The V gene's germline CDR1 is MNHEY and CDR2 SMNVEV (reference sequence). V dropped 5 bases and J dropped 3; count of bases not matched to a gene: 5. In DNA form, the CDR3 reads TGTGCCAGCAGTCCGCGGACAGGGGGGACAGATACGCAGTATTTT. This translates into CASSPRTGGTDTQYF.

V usage is TRBV6-5 and J usage is TRBJ2-7, with D unclear. Trimming cost V 5 bases and J 0 bases, with 14 bases left between them. Germline values: CDR1 MNHEY, CDR2 SVGAGI. The CDR3 runs 15 residues. CDR3 residues: CASSTYLQPSYEQYF. CDR3 in DNA: TGTGCCAGCAGTACCTACTTACAGCCCTCCTACGAGCAGTACTTC.

This clone was recorded only once. The chain recombines TRBV29-1 with TRBJ1-3; no clear D gene. V was clipped by 6 bases and J by 4 bases, with 10 bases between them. The CDR3 loop spans 12 amino acids. The V gene's germline CDR1 is SQVTM and CDR2 ANQGSEA. The CDR3 DNA reads as TGCAGCGTCCGCCCTACCGGAAACACCATATATTTT. It encodes CSVRPTGNTIYF.

V is TRBV5-1 and J is TRBJ2-1, with 11 nucleotides matching TRBD1. The trim removed 5 bases at V and 4 bases at J, leaving 5 bases unmatched. The CDR3 length is 15 residues. From germline, CDR1 is SGHRS and CDR2 YFSETQ. This CDR3 is CASRLGQGAYNEQFF. CDR3 bases: TGCGCCAGCAGGCTCGGACAGGGGGCTTACAATGAGCAGTTCTTC.

The chain recombines TRBV7-8 with TRBJ2-2, with 8 bases matching TRBD1. CDR3 length: 16 amino acids. Germline CDR1 reads SGHVS; CDR2 reads FQNEAQ. V lost 5 bases and J lost 4; bases outside the gene matches: 9. Here the CDR3 DNA reads TGTGCCAGCAGCGGTCGACAGGGGCGTAGCACCGGGGAGCTGTTTTTT. Translation gives CASSGRQGRSTGELFF. Supplemented by reference TRBV7-8 and TRBJ2-2, the full variable domain reads GAGVSQSPRYKVAKRGQDVALRCDPISGHVSLFWYQQALGQGPEFLTYFQNEAQLDKSGLPSDRFFAERPEGSVSTLKIQRTQQEDSAVYLCASSGRQGRSTGELFFGEGSRLTVL.

V and J are TRBV4-1 and TRBJ1-1; the D is unclear. Trimming removed 0 bases from V and 2 bases from J, with 10 bases in between. Germline lookup yields CDR1 MGHRA and CDR2 YSYEKL. The CDR3 consists of 15 residues. The CDR3 loop reads CASSQDRGTNTEAFF. CDR3 nucleotides: TGCGCCAGCAGCCAAGATCGGGGAACTAACACTGAAGCTTTCTTT.

The rearrangement uses TRBV28 and TRBJ2-3, with D possibly matching TRBD2 (6 bases). V was clipped by 6 bases and J by 4 bases, with 8 bases between them. Germline V CDR1 and CDR2: MDHEN, SYDVKM. The CDR3 covers 12 residues. The CDR3 nucleotides are TGTGCCAGCAGCCCTAGCGCAGATACGCAGTATTTT. Translated: CASSPSADTQYF.